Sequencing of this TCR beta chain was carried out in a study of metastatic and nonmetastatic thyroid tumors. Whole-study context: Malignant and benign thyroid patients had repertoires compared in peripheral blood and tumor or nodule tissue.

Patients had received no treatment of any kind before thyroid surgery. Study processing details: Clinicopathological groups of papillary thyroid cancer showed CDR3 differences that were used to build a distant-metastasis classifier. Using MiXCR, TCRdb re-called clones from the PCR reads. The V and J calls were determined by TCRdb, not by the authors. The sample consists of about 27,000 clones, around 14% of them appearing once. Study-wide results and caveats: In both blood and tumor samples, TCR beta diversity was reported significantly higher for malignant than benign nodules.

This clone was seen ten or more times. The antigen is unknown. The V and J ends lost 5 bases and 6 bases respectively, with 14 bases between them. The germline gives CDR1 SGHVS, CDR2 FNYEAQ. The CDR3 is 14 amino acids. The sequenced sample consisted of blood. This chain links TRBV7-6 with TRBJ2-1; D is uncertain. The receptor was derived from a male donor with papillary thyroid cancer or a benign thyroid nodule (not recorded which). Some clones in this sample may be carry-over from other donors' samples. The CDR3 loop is CASSPSPAGNEQFF. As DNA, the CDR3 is TGTGCCAGCAGCCCGTCCCCGGCAGGCAATGAGCAGTTCTTC.